The clone carrying this T cell receptor beta chain was counted at least ten times. This sample is part of a study of T cells in Graves' hyperthyroidism and ophthalmopathy. Study information: At the time of initial diagnosis and before any treatment, peripheral blood was collected.

RNA transcripts gave rise to amplified TCR beta CDR3 regions. HTBI primers were used for first-round RT-PCR of the TCR CDR3. Each CDR3 protein gets one entry after TCRdb re-called the multiplex PCR reads with MiXCR. The sample records some 600,000 distinct CDR3 sequences, about 15% being singletons. Each diagnosis was grounded in clinical symptoms, serum thyroxine and TRAb, thyroid ultrasound, and orbital computed tomography. Unmatched junction bases numbered 10, after V lost 3 bases and J lost 5 bases. This CDR3 region has 15 residues. Germline CDR1 and CDR2: DFQATT and SNEGSKA (reference sequence). The chain is built from TRBV20-1 and TRBJ2-5; 9 bases are a match to TRBD2. The sequencing input was blood. The TCR originated in a woman under 40 with Graves' hyperthyroidism that later progressed to Graves' ophthalmopathy. DNA for the CDR3: TGCAGTGCTAGGGGGCGGGAGGGCCAGGGGGAGACCCAGTACTTC. It specifies CSARGREGQGETQYF.